The TCR beta chain under discussion was sequenced for a study of CD8+ T cells in alopecia areata. About the study: In an open-label trial, patients got 5 to 10 mg tofacitinib twice daily.

Extraction and reverse transcription of RNA yielded cDNA as the sequencing template. This table comes from immunoSEQ multiplex PCR, and its TCRdb copy is limited to in-frame clones, with some not included. The table shows 100,000 to 150,000 clones, with almost 50% occurring only once. Overall study findings and caveats: Relative to mice, TCR sharing across patients was less clear, a difference possibly HLA-related. Clonality exceeded that of normal scalp in lesional scalp, most notably in alopecia totalis/universalis.

Both CD4+ and CD8+ T cells were separated by sorting PBMCs. Germline loops: CDR1 SGHNT, CDR2 YYREEE (reference sequence). The J segment lost 3 bases and the V segment lost 4 bases, leaving 2 bases of the junction unmatched. The CDR3 extends over 15 amino acids. This clone was seen a few times. Its target is unknown. The gene calls are TRBV5-4 and TRBJ2-5; the match to TRBD2 covers 14 bases. Material: CD8+ T cells sorted from blood, obtained at week 0. The source of this sequence is a human donor with alopecia areata. The CDR3 region is CASSQTSGGEETQYF. CDR3 nucleotides: TGTGCCAGCAGCCAGACTAGCGGGGGGGAAGAGACCCAGTACTTC.